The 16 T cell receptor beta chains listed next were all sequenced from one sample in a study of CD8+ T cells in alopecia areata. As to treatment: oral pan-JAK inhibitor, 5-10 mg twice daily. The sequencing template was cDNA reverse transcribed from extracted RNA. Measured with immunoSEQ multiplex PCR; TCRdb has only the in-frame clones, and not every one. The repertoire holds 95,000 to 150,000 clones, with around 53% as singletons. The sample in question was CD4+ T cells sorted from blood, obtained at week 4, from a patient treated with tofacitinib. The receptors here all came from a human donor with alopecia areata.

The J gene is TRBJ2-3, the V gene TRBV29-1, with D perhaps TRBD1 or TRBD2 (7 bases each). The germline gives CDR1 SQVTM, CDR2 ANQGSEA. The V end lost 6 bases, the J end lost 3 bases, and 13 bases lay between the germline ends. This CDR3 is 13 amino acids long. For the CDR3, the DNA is TGCAGCGTGCGGGGGACAGTAACAGATACGCAGTATTTT. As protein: CSVRGTVTDTQYF.

DNA of the CDR3: TGCGCCAGCAGCATCCTTTCGACAGGGAGCACCGGGGAGCTGTTTTTT. The encoded protein is CASSILSTGSTGELFF. V gene TRBV5-1 combines with J gene TRBJ2-2; 7 bases are a match to TRBD1. CDR1 is SGHRS and CDR2 is YFSETQ in the germline V gene. This CDR3 spans 16 amino acids. Trimming took 4 bases from V and 4 from J; bases not matched to a gene: 10.

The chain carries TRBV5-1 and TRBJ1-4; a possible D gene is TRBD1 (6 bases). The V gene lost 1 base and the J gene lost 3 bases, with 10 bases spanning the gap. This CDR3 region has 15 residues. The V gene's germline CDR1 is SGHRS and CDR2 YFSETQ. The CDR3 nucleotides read TGCGCCAGCAGCTTGAATGGACAGTCTAATGAAAAACTGTTTTTT. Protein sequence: CASSLNGQSNEKLFF.

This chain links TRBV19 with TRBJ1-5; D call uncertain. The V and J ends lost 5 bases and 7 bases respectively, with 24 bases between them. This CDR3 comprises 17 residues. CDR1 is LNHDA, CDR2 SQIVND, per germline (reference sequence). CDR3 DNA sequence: TGTGCCAGTAGTCCCCTCCCCGGGCAAAAAGGAGGCCAGCCCCAGCATTTT. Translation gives CASSPLPGQKGGQPQHF.

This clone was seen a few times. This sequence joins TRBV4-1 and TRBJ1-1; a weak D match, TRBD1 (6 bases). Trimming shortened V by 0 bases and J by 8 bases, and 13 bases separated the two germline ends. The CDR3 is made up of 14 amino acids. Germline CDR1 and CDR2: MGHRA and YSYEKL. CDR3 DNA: TGCGCCAGCAGCCAAGATGGACAGAACGGCGAAGCTTTCTTT. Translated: CASSQDGQNGEAFF.

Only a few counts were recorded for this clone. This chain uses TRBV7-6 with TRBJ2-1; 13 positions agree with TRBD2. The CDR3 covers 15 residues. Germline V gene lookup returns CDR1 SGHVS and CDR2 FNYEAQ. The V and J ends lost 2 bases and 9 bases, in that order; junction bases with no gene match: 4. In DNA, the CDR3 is TGTGCCAGCAGCTTAACTAGCGGGAGGGGAAGTGAGCAGTTCTTC. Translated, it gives CASSLTSGRGSEQFF.

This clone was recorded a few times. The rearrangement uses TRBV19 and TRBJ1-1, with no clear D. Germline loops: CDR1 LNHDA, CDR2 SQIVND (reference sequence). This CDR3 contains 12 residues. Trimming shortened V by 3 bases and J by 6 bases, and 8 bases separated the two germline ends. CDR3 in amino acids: CASSIGRAEAFF. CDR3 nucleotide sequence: TGTGCCAGTAGTATCGGTCGAGCTGAAGCTTTCTTT.

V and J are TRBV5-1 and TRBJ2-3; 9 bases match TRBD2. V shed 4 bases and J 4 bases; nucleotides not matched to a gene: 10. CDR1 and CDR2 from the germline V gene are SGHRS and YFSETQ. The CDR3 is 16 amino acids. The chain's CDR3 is CASSPSSGGLSDTQYF. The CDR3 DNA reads TGCGCCAGCAGCCCCTCCAGCGGGGGGCTTTCAGATACGCAGTATTTT.

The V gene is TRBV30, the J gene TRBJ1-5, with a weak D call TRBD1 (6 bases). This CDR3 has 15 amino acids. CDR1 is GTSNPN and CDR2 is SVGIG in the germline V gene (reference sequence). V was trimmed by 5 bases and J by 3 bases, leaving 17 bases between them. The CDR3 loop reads CAWALPGDYNQPQHF. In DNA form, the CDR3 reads TGTGCCTGGGCGCTTCCAGGGGATTACAATCAGCCCCAGCATTTT.

Here the CDR3 DNA reads TGCGCCAGCAGCTCAAGCTGGGACACTGAAGCTTTCTTT. This sequence encodes CASSSSWDTEAFF. The V call is TRBV5-1, the J call TRBJ1-1; no definite D call. V was pared by 3 bases and J by 3 bases, with 9 bases between. This CDR3 contains 13 residues. The germline V gene encodes CDR1 SGHRS and CDR2 YFSETQ.

The CDR3 sequence is CASSEPGQEYYEQYF. CDR3 nucleotides: TGTGCCAGCAGTGAACCGGGACAGGAGTACTACGAGCAGTACTTC. The rearrangement links TRBV6-1 to TRBJ2-7; 8 positions match TRBD1. Trimming at V came to 2 bases and at J to 3 bases, leaving 6 bases not matched to a gene. The CDR3 has 15 amino acids. CDR1 and CDR2 (germline): MNHNS, SASEGT.

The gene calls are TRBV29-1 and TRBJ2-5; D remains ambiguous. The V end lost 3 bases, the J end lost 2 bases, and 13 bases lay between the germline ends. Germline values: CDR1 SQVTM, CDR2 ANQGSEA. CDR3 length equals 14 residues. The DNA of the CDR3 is TGCAGCGTTGAGGCCAGACTCAGACAAGAGACCCAGTACTTC. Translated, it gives CSVEARLRQETQYF.

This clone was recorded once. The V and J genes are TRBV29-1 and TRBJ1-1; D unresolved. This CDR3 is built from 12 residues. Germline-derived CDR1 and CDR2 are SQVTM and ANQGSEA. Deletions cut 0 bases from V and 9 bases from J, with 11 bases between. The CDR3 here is CSVEDDGVKAFF. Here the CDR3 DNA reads TGCAGCGTTGAAGATGACGGGGTAAAAGCTTTCTTT.

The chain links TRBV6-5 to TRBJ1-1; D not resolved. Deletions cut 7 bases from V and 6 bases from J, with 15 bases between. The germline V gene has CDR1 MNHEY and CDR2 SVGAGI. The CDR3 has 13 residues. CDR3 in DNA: TGTGCCAGCACCGCTGGAGGGAAGCCTGAAGCTTTCTTT. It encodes CASTAGGKPEAFF.

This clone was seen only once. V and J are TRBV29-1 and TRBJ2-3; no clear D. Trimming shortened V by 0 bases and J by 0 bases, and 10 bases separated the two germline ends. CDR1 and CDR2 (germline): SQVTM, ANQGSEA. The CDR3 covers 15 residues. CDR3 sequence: CSVEDMSTSTDTQYF. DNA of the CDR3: TGCAGCGTTGAAGATATGAGCACTAGCACAGATACGCAGTATTTT.

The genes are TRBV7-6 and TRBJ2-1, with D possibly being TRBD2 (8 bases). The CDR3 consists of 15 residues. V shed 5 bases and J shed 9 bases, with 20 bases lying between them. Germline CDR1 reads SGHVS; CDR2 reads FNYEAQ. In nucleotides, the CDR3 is TGTGCCAGCAGCATTAGCGGGACAGTCGGGTCTGAGCAGTTCTTC. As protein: CASSISGTVGSEQFF.